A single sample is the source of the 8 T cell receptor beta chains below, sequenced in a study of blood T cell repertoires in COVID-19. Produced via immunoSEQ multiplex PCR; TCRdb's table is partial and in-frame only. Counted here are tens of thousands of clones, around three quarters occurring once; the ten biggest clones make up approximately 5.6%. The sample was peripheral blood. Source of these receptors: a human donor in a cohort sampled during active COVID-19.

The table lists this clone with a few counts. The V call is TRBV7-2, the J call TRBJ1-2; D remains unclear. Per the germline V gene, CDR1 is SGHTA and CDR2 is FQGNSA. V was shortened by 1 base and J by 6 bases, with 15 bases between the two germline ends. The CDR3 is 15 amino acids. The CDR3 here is CASSLVGGDVDGYTF. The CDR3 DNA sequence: TGTGCCAGCAGCTTAGTCGGAGGAGACGTAGATGGCTACACCTTC.

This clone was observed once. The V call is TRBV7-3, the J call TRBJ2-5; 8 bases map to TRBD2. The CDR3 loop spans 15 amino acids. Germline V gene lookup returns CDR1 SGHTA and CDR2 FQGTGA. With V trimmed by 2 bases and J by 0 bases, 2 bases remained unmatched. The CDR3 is CASSLSGLDQETQYF. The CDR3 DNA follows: TGTGCCAGCAGCTTATCGGGACTAGACCAAGAGACCCAGTACTTC.

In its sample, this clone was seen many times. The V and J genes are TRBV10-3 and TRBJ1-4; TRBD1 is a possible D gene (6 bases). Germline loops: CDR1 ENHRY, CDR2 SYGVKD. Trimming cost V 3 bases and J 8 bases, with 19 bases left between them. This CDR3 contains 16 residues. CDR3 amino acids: CAISDLPPGGREKLFF. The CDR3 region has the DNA TGTGCCATCAGTGACCTCCCCCCGGGGGGCCGGGAAAAACTGTTTTTT.

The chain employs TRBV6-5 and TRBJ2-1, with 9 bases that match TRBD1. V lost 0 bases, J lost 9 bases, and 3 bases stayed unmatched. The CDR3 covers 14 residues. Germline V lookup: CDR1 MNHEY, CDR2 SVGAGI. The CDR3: CASSYSGDRAEQFF. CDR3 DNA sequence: TGTGCCAGCAGTTACTCAGGGGACAGGGCTGAGCAGTTCTTC.

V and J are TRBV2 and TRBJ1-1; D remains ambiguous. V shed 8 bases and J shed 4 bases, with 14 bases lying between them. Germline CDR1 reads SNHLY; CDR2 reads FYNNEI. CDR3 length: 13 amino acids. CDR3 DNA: TGTGCCAGCGGAGGTGATTCGGTCACTGAAGCTTTCTTT. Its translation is CASGGDSVTEAFF.

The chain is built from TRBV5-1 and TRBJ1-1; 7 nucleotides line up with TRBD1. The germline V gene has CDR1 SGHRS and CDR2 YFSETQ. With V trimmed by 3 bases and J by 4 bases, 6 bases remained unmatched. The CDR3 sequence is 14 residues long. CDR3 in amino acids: CASSWRQGGTEAFF. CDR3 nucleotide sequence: TGCGCCAGCAGCTGGAGACAGGGTGGCACTGAAGCTTTCTTT. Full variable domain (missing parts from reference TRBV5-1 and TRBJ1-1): KAGVTQTPRYLIKTRGQQVTLSCSPISGHRSVSWYQQTPGQGLQFLFEYFSETQRNKGNFPGRFSGRQFSNSRSEMNVSTLELGDSALYLCASSWRQGGTEAFFGQGTRLTVV.

CDR3 protein: CASSLSGTNYGYTF. CDR3 in DNA: TGTGCCAGCAGCTTATCAGGGACTAACTATGGCTACACCTTC. The rearrangement uses TRBV5-8 and TRBJ1-2; possibly TRBD1 for D (5 bases). V lost 2 bases and J 0 bases, leaving 8 bases between the germline ends. There are 14 residues in the CDR3. The germline V gene has CDR1 SGHTS and CDR2 YDEGEE.

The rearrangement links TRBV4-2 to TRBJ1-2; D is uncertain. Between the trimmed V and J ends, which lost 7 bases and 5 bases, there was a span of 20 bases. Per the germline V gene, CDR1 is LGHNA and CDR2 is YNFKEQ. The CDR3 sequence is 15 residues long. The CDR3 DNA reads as TGTGCCAGCACCAAAGAGGTATCACAGCATTATGGCTACACCTTC. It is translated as CASTKEVSQHYGYTF.